The table lists the clone carrying this T cell receptor beta chain with many counts. Germline V gene sequence: CDR1 SGHTA, CDR2 FQGNSA. The CDR3 extends over 15 amino acids. V shed 1 base and J shed 0 bases, with 9 bases lying between them. This specimen belongs to a study of T cell repertoires in cytomegalovirus infection. Overall study context: Public TCR beta signatures were indicative of both CMV infection and a matching HLA type.

TCRdb re-called the reads through MiXCR, storing one row per CDR3 protein. The table records more than 400,000 distinct CDR3 sequences, approximately 25% of them present only once. Sequenced: PBMCs. The chain links TRBV7-2 to TRBJ1-1; no definite D call. The clonotype originates from a human donor in good health (CMV status not recorded). Some clones in this sample may be carry-over from other donors' samples. In nucleotides, the CDR3 is TGTGCCAGCAGCTTAGAAAGACACTTGAACACTGAAGCTTTCTTT. Its translation: CASSLERHLNTEAFF.